Shown below are 14 T cell receptor beta chains from a single sample sequenced in a study of T cell responses to AZD1222 COVID-19 vaccine. Data came from immunoSEQ multiplex PCR; TCRdb stores just in-frame clones and leaves some out. Seen here are over 100,000 clones, approximately 93% observed once, and the top ten hold less than 6.5%. Sequencing used peripheral blood, obtained on day 0 of AZD1222 vaccination. The receptors here all came from an adult in good health.

This chain uses TRBV6-5 with TRBJ2-7, with 11 bases identical to TRBD1. This CDR3 is built from 14 residues. J lost 2 bases, V lost 8 bases, and 5 bases had no gene match. The germline V gene has CDR1 MNHEY and CDR2 SVGAGI. The DNA of the CDR3 is TGTGCCAGCGCGGACAGGGGGCTAGCCTACGAGCAGTACTTC. The encoded protein is CASADRGLAYEQYF.

The genes are TRBV5-4 and TRBJ2-3; D possibly corresponds to TRBD1 (6 bases). This CDR3 contains 17 residues. V lost 5 bases and J lost 2, with 21 bases in between. CDR1 is SGHNT and CDR2 is YYREEE in the germline V gene (reference sequence). The CDR3 DNA follows: TGTGCCAGCAGTCTTCCGGACAGAGGCCCAATCACAGATACGCAGTATTTT. Translation: CASSLPDRGPITDTQYF.

Note on this clone: Other DNA sequences in this sample translate to the same CDR3. V is TRBV3-1 (or the pseudogene TRBV3-2) and J is TRBJ2-3, with D possibly matching TRBD1 (5 bases). The CDR3 contains 11 residues. The V gene's germline CDR1 is LGHDT and CDR2 YNNKEL (reference sequence). The V end lost 5 bases, the J end lost 5 bases, and 5 bases lay between the germline ends. CDR3 amino acids: CASSRGDTQYF. As DNA, the CDR3 is TGTGCCAGCAGCAGGGGAGATACGCAGTATTTT.

The chain recombines TRBV10-3 with TRBJ2-7, with no clear D. The CDR3 spans 15 residues. CDR1 ENHRY and CDR2 SYGVKD come from the germline V gene. V was shortened by 2 bases and J by 4 bases, with 15 bases between the two germline ends. CDR3 DNA: TGTGCCATCAGTGAGATCGGGTTCCTTGGATACGAGCAGTACTTC. Translated, it gives CAISEIGFLGYEQYF.

A single count supports this clone. J is TRBJ1-2 and V is TRBV15, with 11 bases fitting TRBD1. CDR3 length: 16 residues. After removal of 0 bases from V and 4 bases from J, the junction contained 4 bases not matched to a gene. The germline CDR1 and CDR2 sequences are LNHNV and YYDKDF (reference sequence). The CDR3 sequence: CATSREDRGRIYGYTF. The CDR3 DNA is TGTGCCACCAGCAGAGAGGACAGGGGGCGAATCTATGGCTACACCTTC. Together with reference TRBV15 and TRBJ1-2, the CDR3 gives the full variable domain: DAMVIQNPRYQVTQFGKPVTLSCSQTLNHNVMYWYQQKSSQAPKLLFHYYDKDFNNEADTPDNFQSRRPNTSFCFLDIRSPGLGDTAMYLCATSREDRGRIYGYTFGSGTRLTVV.

CDR3 sequence reads: CSASALLGQNIQYF. CDR3 sequence (DNA): TGCAGTGCTAGTGCCCTGTTGGGCCAAAACATTCAGTACTTC. J is TRBJ2-4 and V is TRBV20-1, with unresolved D. The germline V gene encodes CDR1 DFQATT and CDR2 SNEGSKA (reference sequence). The CDR3 totals 14 residues. Trimming removed 3 bases from V and 5 bases from J, with 14 bases in between.

The J gene is TRBJ2-7, the V gene TRBV7-9; D gene ambiguous. CDR3 length: 12 amino acids. Germline CDR1 reads SEHNR; CDR2 reads FQNEAQ (reference sequence). V lost 0 bases and J 5 bases, leaving 5 bases between the germline ends. The DNA for the CDR3 is TGTGCCAGCAGCTTAGCGAGGAACGAGCAGTACTTC. It specifies CASSLARNEQYF.

This chain connects TRBV18 to TRBJ1-1; 7 nucleotides line up with TRBD1. Unmatched junction bases numbered 10, after V lost 2 bases and J lost 1 base. This CDR3 has 17 amino acids. Germline V gene sequence: CDR1 KGHSH, CDR2 LQKENI. This CDR3 is CASSPGGRGPKNTEAFF. CDR3 sequence (DNA): TGTGCCAGCTCACCAGGAGGGAGGGGGCCCAAGAACACTGAAGCTTTCTTT.

The J gene is TRBJ1-2, the V gene TRBV7-2; TRBD1 agrees at 8 bases. Germline-derived CDR1 and CDR2 are SGHTA and FQGNSA. Losses at the gene ends were 6 bases for V and 2 bases for J; bases not matched to a gene: 8. CDR3 length: 15 residues. Written as DNA, the CDR3 is TGTGCCAGCAGAATGCACTCAGGGGGCAACTATGGCTACACCTTC. It codes for CASRMHSGGNYGYTF.

CDR3: CATSDRAGYTF. The CDR3 DNA reads as TGTGCCACCAGTGACCGTGCCGGGTACACCTTC. This sequence joins TRBV24-1 and TRBJ1-2; D gene ambiguous. V was cut by 4 bases and J by 11 bases, with 10 bases left in between. From germline, CDR1 is KGHDR and CDR2 SFDVKD. The CDR3 spans 11 residues.

This chain connects TRBV9 to TRBJ1-3; D uncertain. Germline CDR1 is SGDLS and CDR2 is YYNGEE. V dropped 3 bases and J dropped 3 bases, with 7 bases sitting between them. This CDR3 has 13 residues. The DNA for the CDR3 is TGTGCCAGCAGCGCCTCACATGGAAACACCATATATTTT. The encoded protein is CASSASHGNTIYF.

This rearrangement joins TRBV18 to TRBJ1-1; possible D gene TRBD1, 6 bases. Germline V CDR1 and CDR2: KGHSH, LQKENI. The CDR3 is 13 amino acids. With 4 bases removed from V and 6 bases from J, the gap between germline ends came to 12 bases. The CDR3 DNA is TGTGCCAGCTCACGCTTGCGGACAGCTGAAGCTTTCTTT. Protein sequence: CASSRLRTAEAFF.

The DNA for the CDR3 is TGTGCCAGCAGCCCCCGACAGGGGGTGAACACTGAAGCTTTCTTT. Its protein is CASSPRQGVNTEAFF. The rearrangement joins TRBV9 to TRBJ1-1; 9 nucleotides match TRBD1. This CDR3 is 15 amino acids long. Trimming removed 4 bases from V and 0 bases from J; junction bases left unmatched: 4. CDR1 SGDLS and CDR2 YYNGEE come from the germline V gene.

The V and J genes are TRBV30 and TRBJ2-3, with a weak D call TRBD2 (5 bases). In germline, CDR1 is GTSNPN, CDR2 SVGIG (reference sequence). The CDR3 is 12 residues long. V dropped 5 bases and J dropped 8 bases, with 14 bases sitting between them. The CDR3 region is CAWGPSRGTQYF. DNA for the CDR3: TGTGCCTGGGGCCCCTCACGGGGTACGCAGTATTTT.